The next 9 T cell receptor beta chains were all read from a single sample in a study of blood T cell repertoires in COVID-19. Profiling relied on immunoSEQ multiplex PCR, and the TCRdb table lists in-frame clones only, not all of them. Of about 310,000 clones listed, around 92% are singletons. Sequencing was carried out using PBMCs or T cells enriched from blood (not recorded which). The receptors come from a woman in her 30s who had recovered from COVID-19.

The chain employs TRBV28 and TRBJ2-7; 9 bases fit TRBD2. There are 13 residues in the CDR3. Germline values: CDR1 MDHEN, CDR2 SYDVKM. With 7 bases clipped from V and 1 base from J, the junction kept 2 bases outside the gene matches. The CDR3 protein is CASTSGVSYEQYF. The CDR3 DNA reads as TGTGCCAGCACTAGCGGGGTATCCTACGAGCAGTACTTC.

The gene calls are TRBV10-3 and TRBJ1-1; 8 bases are shared with TRBD1. The length of the CDR3 is 12 residues. Germline values: CDR1 ENHRY, CDR2 SYGVKD. V was pared by 9 bases and J by 3 bases, with 3 bases of the junction left unmatched. The CDR3 protein is CAIGQGDTEAFF. For the CDR3, the DNA is TGTGCCATAGGACAGGGAGACACTGAAGCTTTCTTT.

This sequence joins TRBV11-3 and TRBJ2-5; 13 bases match TRBD2. The germline V gene encodes CDR1 SGHNT and CDR2 YENEEA. The CDR3 loop spans 15 amino acids. Unmatched junction bases numbered 4, after V lost 4 bases and J lost 5 bases. In nucleotides, the CDR3 is TGTGCCAGCAGCTCACCGACTAGCGGGAGGGAGACCCAGTACTTC. Protein sequence: CASSSPTSGRETQYF.

V is TRBV29-1 and J is TRBJ2-3; D is unresolved. From germline, CDR1 is SQVTM and CDR2 ANQGSEA. Between the trimmed V and J ends, which lost 7 bases and 0 bases, there was a span of 8 bases. The CDR3 loop spans 12 amino acids. The chain's CDR3 is CSAGSSTDTQYF. CDR3 DNA sequence: TGCAGCGCCGGTAGCAGCACAGATACGCAGTATTTT.

The V call is TRBV3-1 (or the pseudogene TRBV3-2), the J call TRBJ1-1; tentative D call: TRBD1 (6 bases). CDR3 length: 15 amino acids. Between the trimmed V and J ends, which lost 0 bases and 0 bases, there was a span of 8 bases. Germline values: CDR1 LGHDT, CDR2 YNNKEL (reference sequence). CDR3 protein: CASSQDTGMNTEAFF. In nucleotides, the CDR3 is TGTGCCAGCAGCCAAGATACAGGGATGAACACTGAAGCTTTCTTT.

The gene calls are TRBV10-1 and TRBJ2-3; 13 bases match TRBD2. This CDR3 has 18 residues. Germline CDR1 is WNHNN and CDR2 is SYGVQD (reference sequence). The V segment lost 6 bases and the J segment 5 bases; nucleotides outside the gene matches: 14. Written as DNA, the CDR3 is TGCGCCAGCAGCGGACATACTAGCGGGAGGGCCAAGGGAGATACGCAGTATTTT. The encoded protein is CASSGHTSGRAKGDTQYF.

J is TRBJ1-2 and V is TRBV6-6; tentative D call: TRBD1 (6 bases). CDR3 size: 17 residues. Trimming took off 5 bases at V and 2 bases at J, with 21 bases between the two ends. Germline lookup yields CDR1 MNHNY and CDR2 SVGAGI (reference sequence). CDR3 sequence reads: CASSQNTGGLLNYGYTF. The CDR3 bases are TGTGCCAGCAGTCAAAATACCGGGGGGCTCCTGAACTATGGCTACACCTTC.

The chain is built from TRBV5-6 and TRBJ1-2, with TRBD1 as a possible D gene (6 bases). Trimming left V 2 bases short and J 1 base short, with 15 bases between. The germline V gene encodes CDR1 SGHDT and CDR2 YYEEEE. This CDR3 spans 16 amino acids. The CDR3 protein is CASSFGFGQINYGYTF. The CDR3 region has the DNA TGTGCCAGCAGCTTTGGGTTTGGACAGATTAACTATGGCTACACCTTC.

The chain joins TRBV5-1 to TRBJ2-1; 8 bases match TRBD1. Germline V gene lookup returns CDR1 SGHRS and CDR2 YFSETQ. The CDR3 has 16 amino acids. Trimming at V came to 3 bases and at J to 6 bases, leaving 11 bases not matched to a gene. The CDR3 DNA follows: TGCGCCAGCAGCTCCTACAGGGGGGAAGTGAGCAATGAGCAGTTCTTC. This gives the protein CASSSYRGEVSNEQFF.